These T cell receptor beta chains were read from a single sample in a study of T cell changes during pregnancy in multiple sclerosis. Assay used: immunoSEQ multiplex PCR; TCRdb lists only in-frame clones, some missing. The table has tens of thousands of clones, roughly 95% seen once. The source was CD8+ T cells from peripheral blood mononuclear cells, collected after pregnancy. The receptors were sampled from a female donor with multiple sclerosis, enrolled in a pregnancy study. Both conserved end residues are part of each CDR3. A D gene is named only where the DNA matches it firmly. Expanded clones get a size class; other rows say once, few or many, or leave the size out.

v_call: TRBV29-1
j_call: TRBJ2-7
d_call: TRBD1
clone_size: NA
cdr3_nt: TGCAGCGTTGAAGACCCCGGGACAGGGGATTCCTACGAGCAGTACTTC
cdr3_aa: CSVEDPGTGDSYEQYF

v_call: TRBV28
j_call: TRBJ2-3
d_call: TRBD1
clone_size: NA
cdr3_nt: TGTGCCAGCAGCTCCGGACAGGGTGTAGTAACAGATACGCAGTATTTT
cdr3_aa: CASSSGQGVVTDTQYF

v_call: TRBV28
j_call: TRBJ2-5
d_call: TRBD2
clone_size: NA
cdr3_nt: TGTGCCAGCAGTCCCATGACTAGCGGGATACAAGAGACCCAGTACTTC
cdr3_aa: CASSPMTSGIQETQYF

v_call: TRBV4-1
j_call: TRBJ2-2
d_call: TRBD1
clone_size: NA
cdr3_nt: TGCGCCAGCAGGGCCGGGACAGCGAACACCGGGGAGCTGTTTTTT
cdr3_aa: CASRAGTANTGELFF

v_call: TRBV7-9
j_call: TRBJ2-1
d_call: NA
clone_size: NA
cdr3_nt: TGTGCCAGCAGCGTAGCCTCCCAGGGTATAGGCTCCTACAATGAGCAGTTCTTC
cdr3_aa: CASSVASQGIGSYNEQFF

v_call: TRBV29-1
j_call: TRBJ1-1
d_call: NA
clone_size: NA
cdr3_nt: TGCAGCGTTGGGGGGGGTGGGACTGAAGCTTTCTTT
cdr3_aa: CSVGGGGTEAFF

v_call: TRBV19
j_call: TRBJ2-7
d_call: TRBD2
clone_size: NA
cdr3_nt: TGTGCCAGTAGTTTCACAGCGGGAGGATCCTACGAGCAGTACTTC
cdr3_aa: CASSFTAGGSYEQYF

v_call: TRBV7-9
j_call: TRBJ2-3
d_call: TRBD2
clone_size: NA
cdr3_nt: TGTGCCAGCAGCTCGACTAGCGGGTCTAGCACAGATACGCAGTATTTT
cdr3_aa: CASSSTSGSSTDTQYF

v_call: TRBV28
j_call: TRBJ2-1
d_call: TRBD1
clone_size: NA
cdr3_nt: TGTGCCAGCAGCAAAGGGACAGGGTTTATCTACAATGAGCAGTTCTTC
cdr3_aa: CASSKGTGFIYNEQFF

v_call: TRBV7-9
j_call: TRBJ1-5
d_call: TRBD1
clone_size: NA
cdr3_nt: TGTGCCAGCAGCTCCGGGACAGGGGGCTGGAGCAATCAGCCCCAGCATTTT
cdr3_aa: CASSSGTGGWSNQPQHF

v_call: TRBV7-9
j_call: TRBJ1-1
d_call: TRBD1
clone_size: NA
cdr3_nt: TGTGCCAGCAGCCCCCAGGGGGACCCGCGGGCTTTCTTT
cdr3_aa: CASSPQGDPRAFF

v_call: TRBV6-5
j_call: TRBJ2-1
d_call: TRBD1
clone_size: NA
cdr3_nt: TGTGCCAGCAGTTATGGGACGGAGACAGGGCAGCAGTTCTTC
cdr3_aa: CASSYGTETGQQFF

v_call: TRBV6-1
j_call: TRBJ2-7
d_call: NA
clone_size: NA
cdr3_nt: TGTGCCAGCAATCCGACGGAGGGTTACCCCTACGAGCAGTACTTC
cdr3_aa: CASNPTEGYPYEQYF

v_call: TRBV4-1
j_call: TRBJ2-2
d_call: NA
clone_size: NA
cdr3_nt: TGCGCCAGCAGCCAAGTAGACACCGGGGAGCTGTTTTTT
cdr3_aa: CASSQVDTGELFF

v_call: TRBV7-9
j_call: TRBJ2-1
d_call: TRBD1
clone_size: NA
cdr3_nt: TGTGCCAGCAGTGAACCGGGACAGTTATACAATGAGCAGTTCTTC
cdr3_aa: CASSEPGQLYNEQFF

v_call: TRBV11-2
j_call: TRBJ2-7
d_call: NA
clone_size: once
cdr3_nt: TGTGCCAGCAGCCAGACAGTTTCAAAATCCTACGAGCAGTACTTC
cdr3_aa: CASSQTVSKSYEQYF

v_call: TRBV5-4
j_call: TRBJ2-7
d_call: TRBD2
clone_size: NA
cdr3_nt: TGTGCCAGCAGCCCCGGACTAGCGGGGGGTTTGGTCTACGAGCAGTACTTC
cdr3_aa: CASSPGLAGGLVYEQYF

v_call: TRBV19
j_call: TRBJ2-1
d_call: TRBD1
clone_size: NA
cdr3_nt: TGTGCCAGTAGTGTTACAGGGGCAGTCAATGAGCAGTTCTTC
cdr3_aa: CASSVTGAVNEQFF

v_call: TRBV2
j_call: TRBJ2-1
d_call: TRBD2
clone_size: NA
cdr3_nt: TGTGCCAGCACCGACCCGACTAGCGGGGGGGCCGATGAGCAGTTCTTC
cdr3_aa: CASTDPTSGGADEQFF

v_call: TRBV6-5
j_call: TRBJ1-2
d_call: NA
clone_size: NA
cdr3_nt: TGTGCCAGCAGCACCCAGGGTGGTTCGAACTATGGCTACACCTTC
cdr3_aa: CASSTQGGSNYGYTF

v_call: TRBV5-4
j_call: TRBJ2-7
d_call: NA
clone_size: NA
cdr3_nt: TGTGCCAGCAGCTTTCAGGGTTACGAGCAGTACTTC
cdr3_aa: CASSFQGYEQYF

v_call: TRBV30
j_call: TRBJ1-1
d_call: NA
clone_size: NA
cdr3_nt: TGTGCCTGGGGGGGGGAGGGCACTGAAGCTTTCTTT
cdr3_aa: CAWGGEGTEAFF

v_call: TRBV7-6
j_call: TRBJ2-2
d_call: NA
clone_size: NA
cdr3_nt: TGTGCCAGCAGCTGGGAAGGGGTCACCGGGGAGCTGTTTTTT
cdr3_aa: CASSWEGVTGELFF

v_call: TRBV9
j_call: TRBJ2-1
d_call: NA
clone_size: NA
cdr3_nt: TGTGCCAGCAGTTTCGAAAACAGGGCCCCCCACAATGAGCAGTTCTTC
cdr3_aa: CASSFENRAPHNEQFF